The TCR beta chain described here comes from a study of T cell repertoires in aging, cancer and after chemotherapy (dated by TCRdb to about 2019). Broadly, across the study: The donors fell into six age groups ranging from 30 or younger to 70 or older, and each group had at least three individuals. The full dataset contained around 10 million TCR reads. To look at immunoaging and at how T cells reconstitute after chemotherapy, the study profiled TCR beta repertoires in peripheral blood from both healthy donors and cancer patients. In the hematological group, paired pre- and post-chemotherapy samples were obtained from chronic lymphocytic leukemia patients treated with fludarabine- or bendamustine-based regimens. Alongside 95 healthy donors serving as a reference group, the cohort included 218 cancer patients, of whom some 91 had hematological cancers and more than 110 had solid cancers. Overall study outcomes, separate from this receptor: Lymphoid organ infiltration was present in hematological cancer patients, and this infiltration may itself impair thymic emigration or peripheral T cell expansion. Median generation probability increased over the chemotherapy interval in both cancer cohorts, suggesting repertoire reconstitution through rebound thymic output. Untreated patients with hematological or solid cancers showed significantly lower blood TCR diversity and higher clonality than age-matched healthy donors. The authors noted that the repertoire data do not allow conclusions about immunological memory after chemotherapy. In healthy donors, the decline in TCR diversity with age was mainly explained by loss of richness, whereas in cancer patients loss of evenness was also found to contribute.

This clonotype was seen more than once but under ten times. Its antigen remains unidentified. Base qualities are not at hand, and no much larger clone is one base apart. Rearranged TRB sequences spanning V, D and J segments were amplified in a multiplex touch-down PCR with a mixed TRB-A/B primer pool. Illumina adapters and sample indices were added to the amplicons in two consecutive PCR reactions performed with Phusion HS II polymerase. Amplicons were gel-purified using the NucleoSpin Gel and PCR Clean-up kit and were subsequently checked with Qubit and an Agilent 2100 Bioanalyzer. Sequencing of libraries was carried out on an Illumina MiSeq in 600-cycle, single-indexed, paired-end runs. Turning to the authors' computational methods: MiXCR versions 2.12 and 3.0.5 were used to process the TRB sequences. Each unique CDR3 nucleotide sequence was counted as one clone, and only productive sequences with at least two reads were retained. Repertoire metrics included Shannon diversity, evenness, clonality (one minus evenness), and alpha-parameterized diversity profiles from alpha 0 to 5. The IGoR algorithm was used to calculate generation probabilities of clones in the paired pre- and post-chemotherapy samples. The public reads were run again by TCRdb, first through fastp at Q25 and then through MiXCR, and only productive beta chains were kept. Each entry is one CDR3 protein sequence, shown with its most common DNA and genes. These V and J calls are TCRdb output, not the study's own analysis. This sample has thousands of distinct CDR3 sequences in its table, and roughly 23% of those were observed once. The ten largest clones capture 8.5% to 10% of the sample.

TCR beta rearrangements were amplified from genomic DNA extracted from peripheral blood rather than from sorted cells or RNA. Sequencing was performed on blood. This receptor was taken from a human donor with a blood cancer.

The nucleotides read TGTGCTAGTGGTTCGGACCCGGGACAGGTGAACACCGGGGAGCTGTTTTTT. Its product reads: CASGSDPGQVNTGELFF. Recombination linked TRBV12-5 to TRBJ2-2, with 8 central nucleotides matching TRBD1. The germline V gene supplies CDR1 LGHNT and CDR2 FRNRAP. Clipping removes 4 bases from V and 1 base from J, with 8 as the unmatched junction base count. Measured from the cysteine to the phenylalanine, the CDR3 is 17 residues long. Only CDR3 DNA remains: 51 bases, in frame from the first base.